These T cell receptor beta chains were read from a single sample in a study of blood T cell repertoires in COVID-19. Clones were read by immunoSEQ multiplex PCR, and TCRdb kept only the in-frame ones, dropping some. The sample lists over 90,000 clones; 84% were seen once. The specimen sequenced was peripheral blood. These receptors were collected from a human donor in a cohort sampled during active COVID-19. Each CDR3 is given without its conserved first and last residue.

v_call	j_call	cdr3_aa
TRBV5-1	TRBJ1-4	ASSLGVTTNEKLF
TRBV19	TRBJ2-7	ASRSLWSSYEQY
TRBV5-1	TRBJ2-3	ASSFTPSTDTQY
TRBV19	TRBJ2-6	ASKTGGAGANVLT
TRBV2	TRBJ2-5	ASSEQGGGEETQY
TRBV14	TRBJ2-7	ASSRRTSGGYEQY
TRBV13	TRBJ2-5	ASSLIPRQGGETQY
TRBV20-1	TRBJ2-4	SAIGNIQY
TRBV23-1	TRBJ1-1	ASSHIGGTGNTEAF
TRBV28	TRBJ2-5	ASSFSGGKRETQY
TRBV7-9	TRBJ1-6	ASSRDIHNSPLH
TRBV28	TRBJ2-1	ASRRLAGRHEQF
TRBV5-1	TRBJ2-1	ASSFDSGQGAINEQF
TRBV10-3	TRBJ2-5	AISHGVQETQY
TRBV5-6	TRBJ1-4	ASSLRTGINEKLF
TRBV14	TRBJ2-3	ASSQYTRNTDTQY
TRBV7-2	TRBJ1-1	ASSLIRGVTEAF
TRBV6-6	TRBJ1-1	ASTFQENTEAF
TRBV28	TRBJ2-3	ASSFSGDTQY
TRBV2	TRBJ2-3	ATRPTVYTDTQY
TRBV11-2	TRBJ1-2	ASSPNQGYSGYT
TRBV4-1	TRBJ2-1	ASSQVLVGAGNEQF
TRBV6-1	TRBJ2-3	ASSVDRGSTGFSTDTQY
TRBV19	TRBJ1-2	ASSNPGQGTYGYT
TRBV5-6	TRBJ2-3	ASSLPGGAGTDTQY
TRBV19	TRBJ1-1	ASSRGQGARVTEAF
TRBV7-2	TRBJ1-5	ASSLGQNQPQH
TRBV24-1	TRBJ1-2	ATSDWTGKGYGYT
TRBV15	TRBJ1-2	ATSGGVGGYT
TRBV15	TRBJ2-7	ATSSGLGRFADEQY
TRBV28	TRBJ2-3	ASNTRSAGLADTQY
TRBV4-3	TRBJ2-7	ASSRGGQDTYEQY
TRBV15	TRBJ1-2	ATSRGDPQGNYGYT
TRBV12-3/TRBV12-4	TRBJ1-1	ASGNRGLDEAF
TRBV2	TRBJ2-5	ASSEALGYGETQY
TRBV6-5	TRBJ1-2	ASHGSILLHGYT
TRBV6-2/TRBV6-3	TRBJ2-4	ASSRSPYQNIQY
TRBV7-2	TRBJ2-3	ASSSGPGQGGTDTQY
TRBV28	TRBJ2-7	ASSPGSYEQY
TRBV7-2	TRBJ1-3	ASSPGGYSGNTIY
TRBV30	TRBJ1-5	AWTLPGQYNQPQH
TRBV7-9	TRBJ1-1	ASSPQGIGTEAF
TRBV4-1	TRBJ1-2	ASSQEGTGGYGYT
TRBV20-1	TRBJ2-3	SASGADRGDTDTQY
TRBV11-3	TRBJ2-5	ASSSSGTSDTETQY
TRBV29-1	TRBJ2-7	SDSGIPAPKQY
TRBV7-6	TRBJ1-4	ASSYDLSGEKLF
TRBV9	TRBJ2-1	ASSALGSYNEQF
TRBV13	TRBJ1-3	ASSGDVLSLSGNTIY
TRBV3-1/TRBV3-2	TRBJ2-7	ASSQIPGSSYEQY
TRBV6-5	TRBJ1-6	ASSGSNSPLH
TRBV11-2	TRBJ2-3	ASSLSGGSLDTQY
TRBV5-1	TRBJ1-6	ASSPGINNSPLH